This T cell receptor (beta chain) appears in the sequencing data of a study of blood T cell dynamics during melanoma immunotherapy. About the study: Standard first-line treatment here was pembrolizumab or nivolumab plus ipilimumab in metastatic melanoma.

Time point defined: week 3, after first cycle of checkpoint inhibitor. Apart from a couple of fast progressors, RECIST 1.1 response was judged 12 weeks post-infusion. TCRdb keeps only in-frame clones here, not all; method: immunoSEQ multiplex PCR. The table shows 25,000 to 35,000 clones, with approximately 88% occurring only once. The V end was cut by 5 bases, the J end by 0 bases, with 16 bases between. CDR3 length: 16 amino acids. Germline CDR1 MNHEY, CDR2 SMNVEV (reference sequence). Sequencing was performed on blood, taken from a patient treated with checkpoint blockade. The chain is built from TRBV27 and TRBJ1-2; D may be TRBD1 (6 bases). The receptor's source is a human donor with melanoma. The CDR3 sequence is CASSLGQTLTNYGYTF. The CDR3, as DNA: TGTGCCAGCAGTCTCGGACAGACCCTTACTAACTATGGCTACACCTTC.